This TCR beta chain appears in the sequencing data of a study of control samples from healthy donors and cancer patients. Germline V gives CDR1 SGHAT, CDR2 FQNNGV. The V end was cut by 2 bases, the J end by 3 bases, with 10 bases between. CDR3 length: 14 amino acids. Here immunoSEQ multiplex PCR was the method, and the copy in TCRdb shows in-frame clones only, minus some. Of around 86,000 clones listed, 70% to 90% are singletons. Sequencing input: PBMCs. The J gene is TRBJ1-1, the V gene TRBV11-2; no definite D call. The origin of this receptor is a woman in her sixties with head and neck cancer. The CDR3 bases are TGTGCCAGCAGCTTACTTAGGACGTACACTGAAGCTTTCTTT. This encodes CASSLLRTYTEAFF.